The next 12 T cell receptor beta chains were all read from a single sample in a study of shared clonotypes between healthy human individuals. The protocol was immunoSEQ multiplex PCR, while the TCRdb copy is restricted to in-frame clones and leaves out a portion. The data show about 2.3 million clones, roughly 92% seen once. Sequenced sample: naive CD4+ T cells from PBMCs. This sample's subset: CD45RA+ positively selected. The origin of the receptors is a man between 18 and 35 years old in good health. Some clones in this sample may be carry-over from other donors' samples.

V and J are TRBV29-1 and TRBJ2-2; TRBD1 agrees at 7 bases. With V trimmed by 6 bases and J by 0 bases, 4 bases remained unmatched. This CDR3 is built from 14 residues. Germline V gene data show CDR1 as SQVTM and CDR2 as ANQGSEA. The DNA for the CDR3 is TGCAGCGTCACCGGGACAGCGAACACCGGGGAGCTGTTTTTT. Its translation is CSVTGTANTGELFF.

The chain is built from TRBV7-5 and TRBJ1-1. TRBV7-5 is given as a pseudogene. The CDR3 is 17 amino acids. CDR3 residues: CVRSLATPRGFNTEAFF. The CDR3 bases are TGTGTCAGAAGCTTAGCGACCCCCCGGGGATTTAACACTGAAGCTTTCTTT.

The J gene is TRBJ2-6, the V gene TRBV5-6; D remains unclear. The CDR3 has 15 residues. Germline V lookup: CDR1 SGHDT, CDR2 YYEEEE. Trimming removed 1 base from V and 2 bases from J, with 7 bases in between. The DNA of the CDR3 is TGTGCCAGCAGCTTGCGTGGCGCTGGGGCCAACGTCCTGACTTTC. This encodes CASSLRGAGANVLTF.

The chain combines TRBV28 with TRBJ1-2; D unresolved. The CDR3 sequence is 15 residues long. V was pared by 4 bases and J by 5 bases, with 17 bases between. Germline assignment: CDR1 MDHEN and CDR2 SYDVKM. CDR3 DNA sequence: TGTGCCAGCAGTTCCTCGGACTTAAATTTATATGGCTACACCTTC. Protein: CASSSSDLNLYGYTF.

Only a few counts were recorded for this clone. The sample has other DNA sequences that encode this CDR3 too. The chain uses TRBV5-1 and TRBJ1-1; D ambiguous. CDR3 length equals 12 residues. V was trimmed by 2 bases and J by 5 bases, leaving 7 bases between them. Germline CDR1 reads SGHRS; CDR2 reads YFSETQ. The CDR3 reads CASSLSGTEAFF. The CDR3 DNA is TGCGCCAGCAGCTTATCTGGGACTGAAGCTTTCTTT.

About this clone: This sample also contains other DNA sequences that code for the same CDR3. As DNA, the CDR3 is TGTGCCAGCAGCCTGGGGGGAGATACGCAGTATTTT. Its protein is CASSLGGDTQYF. The gene calls are TRBV28 and TRBJ2-3; TRBD2 might be the D (6 bases). V was cut by 6 bases and J by 5 bases, with 9 bases left in between. The germline V gene encodes CDR1 MDHEN and CDR2 SYDVKM. This CDR3 spans 12 amino acids.

CDR3 sequence reads: CASSSSGHIYNEQFF. For the CDR3, the DNA is TGTGCCAGCAGCTCTAGCGGGCACATCTACAATGAGCAGTTCTTC. The chain links TRBV5-4 to TRBJ2-1; 8 bases line up with TRBD2. The CDR3 runs to 15 residues. Trimming cost V 3 bases and J 3 bases; bases outside gene matches: 5. Germline assignment: CDR1 SGHNT and CDR2 YYREEE (reference sequence).

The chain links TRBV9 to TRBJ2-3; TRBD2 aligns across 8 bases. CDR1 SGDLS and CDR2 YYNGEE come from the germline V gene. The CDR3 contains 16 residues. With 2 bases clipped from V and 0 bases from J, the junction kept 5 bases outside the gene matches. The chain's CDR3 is CASSVRLASSTDTQYF. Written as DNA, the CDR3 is TGTGCCAGCAGCGTCCGACTAGCGTCTAGCACAGATACGCAGTATTTT.

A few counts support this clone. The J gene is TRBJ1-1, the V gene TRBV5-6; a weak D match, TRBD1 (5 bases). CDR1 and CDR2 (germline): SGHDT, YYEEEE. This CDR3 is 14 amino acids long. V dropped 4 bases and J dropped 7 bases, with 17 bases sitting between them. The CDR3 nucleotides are TGTGCCAGCAGCCGCGGGGGATTTGAGGGTGAAGCTTTCTTT. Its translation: CASSRGGFEGEAFF.

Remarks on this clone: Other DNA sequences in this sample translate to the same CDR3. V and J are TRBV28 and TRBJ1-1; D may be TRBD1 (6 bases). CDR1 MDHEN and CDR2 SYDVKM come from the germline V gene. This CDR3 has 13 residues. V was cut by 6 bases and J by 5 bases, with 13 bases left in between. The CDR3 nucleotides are TGTGCCAGCAGCTTGACAGGTCGGACTGAAGCTTTCTTT. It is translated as CASSLTGRTEAFF.

CDR3 residues: CASSPTGYGYTF. In DNA form, the CDR3 reads TGTGCCAGCAGCCCTACGGGGTATGGCTACACCTTC. The genes are TRBV14 and TRBJ1-2; no reliable D call. The CDR3 runs to 12 residues. Trimming took 4 bases from V and 5 from J, leaving 8 bases between them. The germline V gene encodes CDR1 SGHDN and CDR2 FVKESK.

The CDR3 sequence is CASSSQGRNQPQHF. CDR3 nucleotides: TGTGCCAGCAGCTCACAGGGTCGAAATCAGCCCCAGCATTTT. The chain combines TRBV2 with TRBJ1-5, with D tentatively TRBD1 (6 bases). The CDR3 is 14 amino acids. Germline V gene data show CDR1 as SNHLY and CDR2 as FYNNEI. Trimming took 6 bases from V and 4 from J, leaving 13 bases between them.